One and the same sample provided the 3 T cell receptor beta chains below, sequenced in a study of neurological immune-mediated disorders. Documented time point: longitudinal time-point 1 (baseline). TCRdb reprocessed the 5' RACE reads with MiXCR, giving one entry per CDR3 protein. The data show 55,000 to 70,000 distinct CDR3 sequences, roughly a tenth seen once. The sample consisted of PBMCs. Source of these receptors: a male donor with HTLV-1-associated myelopathy (HAM/TSP).

This clonotype was recorded many times. The J gene is TRBJ2-7, the V gene TRBV5-1; 9 bases match TRBD1. This CDR3 is 14 amino acids long. Germline CDR1 SGHRS, CDR2 YFSETQ. V was pared by 2 bases and J by 3 bases, with 3 bases of the junction left unmatched. The CDR3 here is CASSFGQGFYEQYF. In nucleotides, the CDR3 is TGCGCCAGCAGCTTTGGACAGGGGTTCTACGAGCAGTACTTC.

This clonotype has at least ten counts. This CDR3 is CASSQDWGDLETQYF. CDR3 in DNA: TGTGCCAGCAGCCAAGATTGGGGAGATCTTGAGACCCAGTACTTC. This rearrangement joins TRBV3-1 to TRBJ2-5, with D maybe TRBD2 (5 bases). There are 15 residues in the CDR3. Germline CDR1 is LGHDT and CDR2 is YNNKEL (reference sequence). The ends were cut back, 0 bases at V and 5 bases at J, with 13 bases in the middle.

As regards this clonotype: The junction differs from germline at one of its ends, possibly a read error. The chain has TRBV18 and TRBJ2-7; 11 nucleotides align to TRBD1. Germline V gene data show CDR1 as KGHSH and CDR2 as LQKENI. The CDR3 is 14 amino acids. CDR3 nucleotide sequence: TGTGTCAGCTCACCGGGACAGGGGGTATACGAGCAGTACTTC. This gives the protein CVSSPGQGVYEQYF.